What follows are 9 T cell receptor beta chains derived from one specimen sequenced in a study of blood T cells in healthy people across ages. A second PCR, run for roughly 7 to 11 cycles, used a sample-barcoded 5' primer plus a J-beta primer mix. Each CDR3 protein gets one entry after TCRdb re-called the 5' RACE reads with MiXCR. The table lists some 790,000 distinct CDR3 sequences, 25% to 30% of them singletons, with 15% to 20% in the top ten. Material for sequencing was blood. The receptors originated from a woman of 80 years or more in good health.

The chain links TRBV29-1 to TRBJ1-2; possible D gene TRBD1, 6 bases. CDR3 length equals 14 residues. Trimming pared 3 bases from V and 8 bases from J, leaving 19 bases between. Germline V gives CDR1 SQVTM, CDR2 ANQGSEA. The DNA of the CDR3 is TGCAGCGTTGATGATCGGGGAGGGGGGGAAGGCTACACCTTC. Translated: CSVDDRGGGEGYTF.

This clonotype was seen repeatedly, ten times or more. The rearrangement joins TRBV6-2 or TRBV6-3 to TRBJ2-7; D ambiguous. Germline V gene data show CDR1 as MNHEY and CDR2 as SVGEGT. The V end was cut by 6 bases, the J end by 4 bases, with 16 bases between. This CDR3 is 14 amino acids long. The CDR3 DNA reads TGTGCCAGCAGCCACACTTGGGCTGCGTACGAGCAGTACTTC. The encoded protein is CASSHTWAAYEQYF.

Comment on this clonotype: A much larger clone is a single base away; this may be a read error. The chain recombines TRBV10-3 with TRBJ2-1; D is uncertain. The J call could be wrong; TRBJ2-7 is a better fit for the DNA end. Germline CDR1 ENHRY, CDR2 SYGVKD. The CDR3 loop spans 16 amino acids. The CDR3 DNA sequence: TGTGCCATCAGTGAGTCGCAAGGGTACGCCTACAATGAGCAGTACTTC. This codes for CAISESQGYAYNEQYF.

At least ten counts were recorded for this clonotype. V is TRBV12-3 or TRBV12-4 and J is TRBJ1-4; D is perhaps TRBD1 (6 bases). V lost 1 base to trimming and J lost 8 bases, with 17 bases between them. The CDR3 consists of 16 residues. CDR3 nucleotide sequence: TGTGCCAGCAGTTTAGTCGCCCTGGCAGGGGACGAAAAACTGTTTTTT. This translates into CASSLVALAGDEKLFF.

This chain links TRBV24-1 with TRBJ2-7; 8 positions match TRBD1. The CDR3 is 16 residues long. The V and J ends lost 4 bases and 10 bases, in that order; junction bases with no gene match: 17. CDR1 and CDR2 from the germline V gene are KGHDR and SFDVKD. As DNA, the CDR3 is TGTGCCACCAGTGACCGAACCAGGACAGGGAAGGAGTCCCAGTACTTC. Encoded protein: CATSDRTRTGKESQYF.

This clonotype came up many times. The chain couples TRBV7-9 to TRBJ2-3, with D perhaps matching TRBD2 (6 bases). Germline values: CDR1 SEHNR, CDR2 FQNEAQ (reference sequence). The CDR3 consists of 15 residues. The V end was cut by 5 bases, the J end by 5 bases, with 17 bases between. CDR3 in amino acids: CASSPSGGVKDTQYF. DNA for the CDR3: TGTGCCAGCAGCCCTAGTGGCGGGGTAAAAGATACGCAGTATTTT.

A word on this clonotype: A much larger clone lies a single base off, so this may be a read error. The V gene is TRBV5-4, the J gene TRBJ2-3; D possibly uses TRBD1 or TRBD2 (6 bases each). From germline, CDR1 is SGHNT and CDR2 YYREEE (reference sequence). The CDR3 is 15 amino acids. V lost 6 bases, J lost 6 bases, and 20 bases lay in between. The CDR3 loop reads CASNPGGPFPDTQYF. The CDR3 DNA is TGTGCCAGCAACCCTGGGGGGCCCTTCCCGGATACGCAGTATTTT.

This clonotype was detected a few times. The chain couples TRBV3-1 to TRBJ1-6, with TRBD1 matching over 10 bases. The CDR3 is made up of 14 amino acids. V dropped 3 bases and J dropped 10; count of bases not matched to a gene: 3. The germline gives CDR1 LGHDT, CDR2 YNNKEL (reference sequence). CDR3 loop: CASSQRQGASPLHF. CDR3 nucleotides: TGTGCCAGCAGCCAGCGACAGGGGGCGTCACCCCTCCACTTT.

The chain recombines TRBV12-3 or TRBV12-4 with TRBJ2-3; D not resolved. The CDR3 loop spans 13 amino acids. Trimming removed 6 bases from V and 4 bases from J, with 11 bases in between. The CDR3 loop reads CASRWMIADTQYF. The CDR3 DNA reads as TGTGCCAGCAGGTGGATGATCGCAGATACGCAGTATTTT.